These 27 T cell receptor beta chains were sequenced from one sample in a study of monozygotic twins with cystic fibrosis. TCRdb keeps only in-frame clones here, not all; method: immunoSEQ multiplex PCR. Here the sample spans about 35,000 clones, more than 55% being singletons. Sequenced: blood. These receptors all stem from a girl aged 10 to 17 with cystic fibrosis.

The rearrangement uses TRBV2 and TRBJ2-7, with D tentatively TRBD2 (6 bases). The germline V gene encodes CDR1 SNHLY and CDR2 FYNNEI. CDR3 size: 14 residues. The V and J ends lost 7 bases and 1 base respectively, with 14 bases between them. Here the CDR3 DNA reads TGTGCCAGCACCCAGGAGGGAAGTTCCTACGAGCAGTACGTC. It encodes CASTQEGSSYEQYV.

The chain recombines TRBV7-2 with TRBJ1-2; D perhaps matches TRBD1 (5 bases). The CDR3 contains 14 residues. In germline, CDR1 is SGHTA, CDR2 FQGNSA. V lost 0 bases and J 6 bases, leaving 11 bases between the germline ends. The CDR3 spells CASSLASREDGYTF. For the CDR3, the DNA is TGTGCCAGCAGCTTAGCTTCCAGGGAGGATGGCTACACCTTC.

This chain links TRBV5-1 with TRBJ2-7; tentatively, D is TRBD2 (6 bases). The CDR3 has 13 amino acids. Germline V gene lookup returns CDR1 SGHRS and CDR2 YFSETQ. The V gene lost 4 bases and the J gene lost 7 bases, with 15 bases spanning the gap. Here the CDR3 DNA reads TGCGCCAGCAGCCTCGGGGGAGGAGGAGAGCAGTACTTC. It specifies CASSLGGGGEQYF.

The V gene is TRBV2, the J gene TRBJ2-4; no clear D. This CDR3 has 14 residues. V was pared by 2 bases and J by 0 bases, with 5 bases between. From germline, CDR1 is SNHLY and CDR2 FYNNEI. The CDR3 protein is CASSERIAKNIQYF. In DNA, the CDR3 is TGTGCCAGCAGTGAACGAATAGCCAAAAACATTCAGTACTTC.

The chain uses TRBV18 and TRBJ2-7; maybe TRBD1 (6 bases). The CDR3 extends over 15 amino acids. CDR1 KGHSH and CDR2 LQKENI come from the germline V gene. V lost 5 bases and J 2 bases, leaving 16 bases between the germline ends. This CDR3 is CASSNRVSGPYEQYF. The CDR3 nucleotides are TGTGCCAGCTCAAACAGGGTGAGTGGCCCCTACGAGCAGTACTTC. The full variable domain, its missing parts supplied by reference TRBV18 and TRBJ2-7, is NAGVMQNPRHLVRRRGQEARLRCSPMKGHSHVYWYRQLPEEGLKFMVYLQKENIIDESGMPKERFSAEFPKEGPSILRIQQVVRGDSAAYFCASSNRVSGPYEQYFGPGTRLTVT.

This clone has only a few counts. The rearrangement joins TRBV29-1 to TRBJ2-7; 8 bases map to TRBD1. The germline V gene encodes CDR1 SQVTM and CDR2 ANQGSEA. The CDR3 spans 17 residues. With V trimmed by 6 bases and J by 3 bases, 19 bases remained unmatched. As DNA, the CDR3 is TGCAGCGTAATGCGGCGACCGTCCATGGGACAGGTCTACGAGCAGTACGTC. It yields the protein CSVMRRPSMGQVYEQYV.

This clone occurred a few times. The CDR3 DNA reads as TGTGCCAGCTCACCACTAGGGCAGGATAACTATGGCTACACCTTC. It specifies CASSPLGQDNYGYTF. The chain recombines TRBV18 with TRBJ1-2; D gene uncertain. The CDR3 contains 15 residues. The V gene's germline CDR1 is KGHSH and CDR2 LQKENI. V lost 1 base and J lost 1, with 10 bases in between. The whole variable domain, filled in from reference TRBV18 and TRBJ1-2, reads NAGVMQNPRHLVRRRGQEARLRCSPMKGHSHVYWYRQLPEEGLKFMVYLQKENIIDESGMPKERFSAEFPKEGPSILRIQQVVRGDSAAYFCASSPLGQDNYGYTFGSGTRLTVV.

This chain joins TRBV27 and TRBJ2-3; no definite D call. V gave up 5 bases and J gave up 0 bases, with 3 bases separating them. The CDR3 is made up of 12 amino acids. CDR1 MNHEY and CDR2 SMNVEV come from the germline V gene (reference sequence). CDR3 residues: CASSPSTDTQYF. Here the CDR3 DNA reads TGTGCCAGCAGTCCCAGCACAGATACGCAGTATTTT.

This chain joins TRBV30 and TRBJ1-4; 11 bases match TRBD1. CDR1 and CDR2 (germline): GTSNPN, SVGIG (reference sequence). J lost 1 base, V lost 6 bases, and 7 bases had no gene match. The CDR3 has 16 amino acids. This chain's CDR3 is CACPRDRGGTNEKLFF. Here the CDR3 DNA reads TGTGCCTGCCCGAGGGACAGGGGGGGAACTAATGAAAAACTGTTTTTT.

V and J are TRBV27 and TRBJ1-5; the match to TRBD1 covers 7 bases. The ends lost 4 bases at V and 1 base at J; junction bases unmatched: 4. Germline V gene data show CDR1 as MNHEY and CDR2 as SMNVEV (reference sequence). The CDR3 contains 15 residues. The CDR3 DNA reads as TGTGCCAGCAGTTCGACAGGGCCGAGCAATCAGCCCCAGCATTTT. This encodes CASSSTGPSNQPQHF.

V gene TRBV5-1 combines with J gene TRBJ2-1; 11 nucleotides line up with TRBD2. The CDR3 is made up of 16 amino acids. CDR1 and CDR2 (germline): SGHRS, YFSETQ. With V trimmed by 4 bases and J by 8 bases, 11 bases remained unmatched. CDR3 sequence reads: CASSENSGRAGDEQFF. DNA of the CDR3: TGCGCCAGCAGCGAAAATAGCGGGAGGGCCGGGGATGAGCAGTTCTTC.

V and J are TRBV2 and TRBJ2-3; D not certain. The germline V and J ends were trimmed by 4 bases and 4 bases, with 18 bases remaining between them. Germline loops: CDR1 SNHLY, CDR2 FYNNEI. The CDR3 is 16 amino acids. The CDR3 DNA follows: TGTGCCAGCAGTGGGGGTCCCTGGAACAGAGCAGATACGCAGTATTTT. It yields the protein CASSGGPWNRADTQYF.

This clone was observed a handful of times. This chain links TRBV18 with TRBJ2-2; D is perhaps TRBD1 or TRBD2 (5 bases each). V was cut by 5 bases and J by 4 bases, with 11 bases left in between. Looked up from germline, CDR1 is KGHSH and CDR2 is LQKENI. The CDR3 sequence is 14 residues long. CDR3 coding DNA: TGTGCCAGCTCAGGGACGAGGGGCACCGGGGAGCTGTTTTTT. This codes for CASSGTRGTGELFF.

This chain uses TRBV19 with TRBJ2-7, with 9 bases lining up with TRBD1. Per germline, CDR1 LNHDA and CDR2 SQIVND (reference sequence). Losses at the gene ends were 5 bases for V and 2 bases for J; bases not matched to a gene: 10. The CDR3 spans 16 residues. This chain's CDR3 is CASSPTGTGLPYEQYF. The DNA of the CDR3 is TGTGCCAGTAGTCCGACCGGGACAGGGTTACCCTACGAGCAGTACTTC.

V is TRBV7-9 and J is TRBJ2-1; 16 bases agree with TRBD2. Germline V CDR1 and CDR2: SEHNR, FQNEAQ (reference sequence). This CDR3 contains 17 residues. V was pared by 1 base and J by 10 bases, with 7 bases of the junction left unmatched. The CDR3, as DNA: TGTGCCAGCAGCTTAGTGGGACTAGCGGGAGGGGGTGAAGAGCAGTTCTTC. Protein: CASSLVGLAGGGEEQFF.

This sequence joins TRBV6-4 and TRBJ2-7; perhaps TRBD2 as D (5 bases). The ends were cut back, 2 bases at V and 6 bases at J, with 26 bases in the middle. CDR3 size: 18 residues. The V gene's germline CDR1 is MRHNA and CDR2 SNTAGT. The CDR3 region is CASSDGYGLAPRKGEQYV. The CDR3 DNA follows: TGTGCCAGCAGTGACGGCTACGGGCTAGCACCTCGCAAGGGCGAGCAGTACGTC.

CDR3 DNA sequence: TGTGCCACCGGAAGAACGGGGGAGTATGAAAAACTGTTTTTT. Translated, it gives CATGRTGEYEKLFF. This chain links TRBV19 with TRBJ1-4; weak D call: TRBD1 (5 bases). The CDR3 totals 14 residues. Trimming removed 10 bases from V and 6 bases from J, with 18 bases in between. Germline CDR1 and CDR2: LNHDA and SQIVND (reference sequence).

This clone was observed a handful of times. The chain has TRBV7-2 and TRBJ2-7, with D uncertain. The germline V gene encodes CDR1 SGHTA and CDR2 FQGNSA. V was shortened by 2 bases and J by 7 bases, with 9 bases between the two germline ends. The CDR3 has 12 amino acids. CDR3 residues: CASSLTLGEQYF. CDR3 nucleotide sequence: TGTGCCAGCAGCTTAACCCTGGGGGAGCAGTACTTC.

The chain combines TRBV28 with TRBJ1-5; 7 nucleotides align to TRBD1. CDR3 size: 13 residues. With 7 bases clipped from V and 7 bases from J, the junction kept 7 bases outside the gene matches. Germline V gene data show CDR1 as MDHEN and CDR2 as SYDVKM. The CDR3 protein is CASTVRGAQPQHF. The CDR3 bases are TGTGCCAGCACCGTCAGGGGGGCGCAGCCCCAGCATTTT.

This chain links TRBV4-2 with TRBJ1-3; no clear D gene. There are 16 residues in the CDR3. Trimming stripped 4 bases from V and 0 bases from J, with 13 bases between. The germline V gene has CDR1 LGHNA and CDR2 YNFKEQ. This chain's CDR3 is CASSPSVRSSGNTIYF. DNA for the CDR3: TGTGCCAGCAGCCCGTCGGTCCGGAGCTCTGGAAACACCATATATTTT.

The V gene is TRBV9, the J gene TRBJ1-3; unclear D gene. V shed 8 bases and J shed 0 bases, with 15 bases lying between them. The CDR3 is 15 amino acids. Germline assignment: CDR1 SGDLS and CDR2 YYNGEE. This chain's CDR3 is CASTPGPNSGNTIYF. The CDR3 coding sequence is TGTGCCAGTACCCCAGGACCGAACTCTGGAAACACCATATATTTT.

The sample holds a few counts of this clone. The chain links TRBV6-5 to TRBJ1-2, with 7 nucleotides matching TRBD1. The V segment lost 7 bases and the J segment 4 bases; nucleotides outside the gene matches: 6. This CDR3 region has 13 residues. CDR1 is MNHEY, CDR2 SVGAGI, per germline. The CDR3 bases are TGTGCCAGCATCCCGGGGACAGTCTATGGCTACACCTTC. Translation: CASIPGTVYGYTF.

This clone was picked up a small number of times. The chain uses TRBV4-2 and TRBJ2-7; D gene unclear. CDR1 and CDR2 from the germline V gene are LGHNA and YNFKEQ. This CDR3 spans 13 amino acids. The germline V and J ends were trimmed by 1 base and 5 bases, with 9 bases remaining between them. The CDR3 nucleotides are TGTGCCAGCAGCCAAGGTCAGCTTGACGAGCAGTACTTC. Translated: CASSQGQLDEQYF.

This sequence joins TRBV7-2 and TRBJ1-5; D might be TRBD1 (6 bases). The CDR3 is 15 residues long. The V end was cut by 1 base, the J end by 6 bases, with 13 bases between. The germline CDR1 and CDR2 sequences are SGHTA and FQGNSA. This CDR3 reads CASSLEQGGGQPQHF. In nucleotides, the CDR3 is TGTGCCAGCAGCTTAGAACAGGGAGGAGGTCAGCCCCAGCATTTT.

The V and J genes are TRBV5-4 and TRBJ1-4; a weak D match, TRBD1 (6 bases). The CDR3 extends over 15 amino acids. V gave up 5 bases and J gave up 7 bases, with 18 bases separating them. From germline, CDR1 is SGHNT and CDR2 YYREEE (reference sequence). The chain's CDR3 is CASSSERGLSEKLFF. DNA of the CDR3: TGTGCCAGCAGTTCTGAGCGGGGGCTTAGTGAAAAACTGTTTTTT.

The rearrangement uses TRBV28 and TRBJ2-3, with D uncertain. Germline V gene sequence: CDR1 MDHEN, CDR2 SYDVKM. V lost 5 bases to trimming and J lost 4 bases, with 4 bases between them. CDR3 size: 11 residues. The CDR3 loop reads CASSQADTQYF. The DNA of the CDR3 is TGTGCCAGCAGTCAAGCAGATACGCAGTATTTT.

V is TRBV28 and J is TRBJ2-6; D remains ambiguous. This CDR3 comprises 17 residues. Germline lookup yields CDR1 MDHEN and CDR2 SYDVKM. Trimming cost V 6 bases and J 3 bases, with 18 bases left between them. As DNA, the CDR3 is TGTGCCAGCAGACCCTCTTCCGGTACAGTTGGGGCCAACGTCCTGACTTTC. It specifies CASRPSSGTVGANVLTF.